The present entry profiles one TCR beta chain with its context. RNA was extracted with the RNeasy kit, and a quantity of roughly 0.5 to 1 ug was reverse transcribed using random hexamers. It was immunoSEQ multiplex PCR that amplified TCR beta CDR3 across 54 Vbeta and 13 Jbeta. TCRdb recomputed calls from the immunoSEQ multiplex PCR reads with MiXCR, one row per CDR3 protein. The repertoire consists of some 160,000 distinct CDR3 sequences, with around 94% occurring once and the leading ten covering 0.12%. The entry originates in a study of CD8 T cells in Susac syndrome. Across the whole study: When their blood was taken, patients with Susac syndrome were therapy-naive, taking corticosteroids, or taking intravenous immunoglobulin alone.

The CDR3 loop spans 13 amino acids. Germline trimming cut 8 bases from V and 0 bases from J; bases unmatched to any gene: 3. Germline assignment: CDR1 SNHLY and CDR2 FYNNEI. Sample: CD4+ T cells from PBMCs. The receptor comes from a human donor with Susac syndrome. V and J are TRBV2 and TRBJ1-2; 7 bases match TRBD1. The CDR3 sequence is CASSTGANYGYTF. DNA for the CDR3: TGTGCCAGCTCCACAGGGGCTAACTATGGCTACACCTTC. Complete variable domain (other parts from reference TRBV2 and TRBJ1-2): EPEVTQTPSHQVTQMGQEVILRCVPISNHLYFYWYRQILGQKVEFLVSFYNNEISEKSEIFDDQFSVERPDGSNFTLKIRSTKLEDSAMYFCASSTGANYGYTFGSGTRLTVV.